This T cell receptor beta chain was profiled in a study of cytomegalovirus exposure and HLA in healthy donors. For the study at large: An early data release held around 80 million unique TCRs from HLA-typed donors. General observations from the study: The authors confirmed in vitro that a few CMV-associated chains were specific for CMV antigens.

The ends lost 3 bases at V and 5 bases at J; junction bases unmatched: 9. This CDR3 comprises 17 residues. Germline V gene sequence: CDR1 SEHNR, CDR2 FQNEAQ (reference sequence). PCR employed 60 Vbeta and 13 Jbeta primers. In the original processing: As a later analysis found, there were approximately 80 million unique TCR beta chains, of which around 10 million were shared. TCRdb keeps only in-frame clones here, not all; method: immunoSEQ multiplex PCR. V and J calls and clone size are as listed in that table; D and trimming were resolved from the DNA. The top ten hold less than 2.5% of the sample, which has about 200,000 clones, 70% to 90% seen once. This clone was found once. The antigen is undetermined.

This clonotype originated in a woman aged 45-59 years in good health and CMV-seronegative. The source material was PBMCs. J is TRBJ1-4 and V is TRBV7-9; TRBD1 matches 10 bases. The CDR3 region has the DNA TGTGCCAGCAGCTTCTACCGGGACAGGGGCGGGAATGAAAAACTGTTTTTT. It translates to CASSFYRDRGGNEKLFF.